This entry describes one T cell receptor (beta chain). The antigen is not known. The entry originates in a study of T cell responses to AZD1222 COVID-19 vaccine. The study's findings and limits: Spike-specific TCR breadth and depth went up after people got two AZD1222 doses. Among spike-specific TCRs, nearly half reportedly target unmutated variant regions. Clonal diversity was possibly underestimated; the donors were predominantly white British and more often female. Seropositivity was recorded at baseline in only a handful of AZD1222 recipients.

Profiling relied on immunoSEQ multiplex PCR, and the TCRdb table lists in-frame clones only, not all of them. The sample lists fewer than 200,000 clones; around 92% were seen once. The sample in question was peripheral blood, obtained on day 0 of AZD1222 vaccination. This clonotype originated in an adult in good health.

Here the CDR3 DNA reads TGTGCCAGCAGCTACCGACAAAACACTGAAGCTTTCTTT. Its protein is CASSYRQNTEAFF. This chain links TRBV7-2 with TRBJ1-1, with unresolved D. Germline V gene lookup returns CDR1 SGHTA and CDR2 FQGNSA. CDR3 length equals 13 residues. Trimming removed 4 bases from V and 2 bases from J, with 8 bases in between.